A selection of T cell receptor beta chains follows, all from one sample in a study of identifying expanded T cells in peripheral blood. TCRdb keeps only in-frame clones here, not all; method: immunoSEQ multiplex PCR. The table shows about 100,000 clones, with around 90% occurring only once. The sequenced material came from blood. The source is a person aged 18 to 70 in good health. CDR3s include the opening cysteine and the closing phenylalanine or tryptophan. The D gene is left open where the match is weak. Size is stated for part of the rows, as once, few or many counts, or as a class when the clone is expanded.

clone size	V gene	J gene	D gene	CDR3 length	CDR3 protein	CDR3 DNA
.	TRBV25-1	TRBJ1-2	.	18	CASSEYLGVGGEDYGYTF	TGTGCCAGCAGTGAATACCTAGGTGTGGGGGGCGAGGACTATGGCTACACCTTC
.	TRBV30	TRBJ1-3	TRBD1	21	CAWSVGVAGTGGPLSGNTIYF	TGTGCCTGGAGTGTCGGGGTCGCCGGGACAGGGGGCCCTCTCTCTGGAAACACCATATATTTT
.	TRBV6-4	TRBJ1-6	.	15	CASSDRGLSNSPLHF	TGTGCCAGCAGTGACAGGGGTCTTAGTAATTCACCCCTCCACTTT
.	TRBV6-4	TRBJ1-6	TRBD1	13	CASSPTGVSPLHF	TGTGCCAGCAGTCCTACAGGGGTGTCACCCCTCCACTTT
.	TRBV15	TRBJ2-2	TRBD1	17	CATSRDRQGANTGELFF	TGTGCCACCAGCAGAGATAGACAGGGGGCGAACACCGGGGAGCTGTTTTTT
.	TRBV5-3	TRBJ2-5	TRBD1	15	CARSLGGQGVETQYF	TGTGCCAGAAGCTTGGGTGGACAGGGGGTGGAGACCCAGTACTTC
.	TRBV7-3	TRBJ1-3	.	13	CASSFNQGNTIYF	TGTGCCAGCAGCTTCAATCAGGGAAACACCATATATTTT
.	TRBV6-6	TRBJ1-3	.	12	CASSNSGNTIYF	TGTGCCAGCAGTAACTCTGGAAACACCATATATTTT
once	TRBV29-1	TRBJ2-7	TRBD1	12	CSVGQADGEQYF	TGCAGCGTCGGACAGGCTGACGGCGAGCAGTACTTC
.	TRBV6-5	TRBJ2-2	.	15	CASSPEGGITGELFF	TGTGCCAGCAGTCCTGAGGGGGGGATCACCGGGGAGCTGTTTTTT
.	TRBV7-6	TRBJ1-5	.	15	CASSLSPPEDQPQHF	TGTGCCAGCAGCTTATCCCCTCCGGAGGATCAGCCCCAGCATTTT
.	TRBV28	TRBJ1-5	TRBD1	14	CASSSGQGNQPQHF	TGTGCCAGCAGTTCCGGACAGGGCAATCAGCCCCAGCATTTT
.	TRBV7-2	TRBJ1-5	.	17	CASSLLAGGVSNQPQHF	TGTGCCAGCAGCTTATTGGCGGGGGGTGTGAGCAATCAGCCCCAGCATTTT
.	TRBV7-6	TRBJ2-7	.	14	CASITRGQGVEQYF	TGTGCCAGCATAACGCGGGGGCAAGGGGTTGAGCAGTACTTC
.	TRBV19	TRBJ1-1	.	14	CASSISDRTIEAFF	TGTGCCAGTAGTATATCCGACAGGACAATTGAAGCTTTCTTT
.	TRBV5-5	TRBJ1-5	.	13	CASSLMGNQPQHF	TGTGCCAGCAGCTTGATGGGGAATCAGCCCCAGCATTTT